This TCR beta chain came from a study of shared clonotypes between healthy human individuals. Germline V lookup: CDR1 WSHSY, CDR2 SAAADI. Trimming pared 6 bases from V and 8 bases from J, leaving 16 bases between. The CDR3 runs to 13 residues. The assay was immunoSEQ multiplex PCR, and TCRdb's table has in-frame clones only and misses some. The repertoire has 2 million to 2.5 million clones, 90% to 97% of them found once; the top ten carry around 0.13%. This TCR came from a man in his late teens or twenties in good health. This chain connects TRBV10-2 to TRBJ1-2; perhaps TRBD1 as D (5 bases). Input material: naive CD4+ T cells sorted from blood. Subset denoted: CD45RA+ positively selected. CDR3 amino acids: CASSVSQGKGYTF. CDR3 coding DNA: TGCGCCAGCAGCGTCTCCCAGGGTAAAGGCTACACCTTC.